One and the same sample provided the 25 T cell receptor beta chains below, sequenced in a study of post-analysis software for immune sequencing data. Study-wide points: Five TRBV segments (TRBV5-6, TRBV5-1 and TRBV20-1 among them) occurred more frequently in patients than in controls.

Unique molecular identifiers were carried by the TCR beta cDNA libraries. MiXCR, run by TCRdb on the PCR reads, gives a single entry per CDR3 protein. The sample holds 750,000 to 900,000 distinct CDR3 sequences, under 60% seen once. Their antigen targets remain unknown. What was sequenced was blood. The receptors shown here come from a girl aged 5-17 years with multiple sclerosis.

The chain is built from TRBV5-1 and TRBJ1-2; 7 nucleotides agree with TRBD1. The V gene end was trimmed by 3 bases and the J gene end by 2 bases; junction bases not matched to a gene: 4. From germline, CDR1 is SGHRS and CDR2 YFSETQ. The CDR3 has 14 residues. The CDR3 loop is CASSWGQLNYGYTF. CDR3 bases: TGCGCCAGCAGCTGGGGACAGCTAAACTATGGCTACACCTTC.

The rearrangement uses TRBV20-1 and TRBJ1-5; D not certain. The CDR3 has 13 amino acids. The V end was cut by 2 bases, the J end by 0 bases, with 5 bases between. Germline V lookup: CDR1 DFQATT, CDR2 SNEGSKA (reference sequence). CDR3 residues: CSARRNSNQPQHF. CDR3 coding DNA: TGCAGTGCTAGACGGAATAGCAATCAGCCCCAGCATTTT.

The chain uses TRBV10-2 and TRBJ2-5; 8 bases match TRBD2. The V segment lost 3 bases and the J segment 4 bases; nucleotides outside the gene matches: 19. Germline loops: CDR1 WSHSY, CDR2 SAAADI. The CDR3 totals 19 residues. The CDR3, as DNA: TGCGCCAGCAGTGAAAAAGGGGGACTAGTGATGGGGGTCGGAGAGACCCAGTACTTC. Its translation is CASSEKGGLVMGVGETQYF.

V is TRBV3-1 and J is TRBJ1-6, with a tentative D call TRBD1 (6 bases). Germline-derived CDR1 and CDR2 are LGHDT and YNNKEL (reference sequence). This CDR3 is 14 amino acids long. The V end was cut by 10 bases, the J end by 8 bases, with 18 bases between. CDR3 residues: CATTGMGADSPLHF. CDR3 sequence (DNA): TGTGCCACTACAGGGATGGGGGCTGATTCACCCCTCCACTTT.

This clonotype showed up just a few times. This sequence joins TRBV2 and TRBJ2-1; TRBD2 is a possible D gene (6 bases). Germline CDR1 SNHLY, CDR2 FYNNEI. The CDR3 consists of 17 residues. V lost 6 bases and J 6 bases, leaving 24 bases between the germline ends. The DNA for the CDR3 is TGTGCCAGCAGCCTTAGGGACTCCGGGATATTAGGCAATGAGCAGTTCTTC. Encoded protein: CASSLRDSGILGNEQFF.

The chain uses TRBV4-1 and TRBJ2-7; D could derive from TRBD1 or TRBD2 (5 bases each). The germline V gene encodes CDR1 MGHRA and CDR2 YSYEKL. The CDR3 spans 15 residues. Trimming shortened V by 1 base and J by 2 bases, and 12 bases separated the two germline ends. Here the CDR3 DNA reads TGCGCCAGCAGCCAAGGGGGCCTGGGGGCCTACGAGCAGTACTTC. This encodes CASSQGGLGAYEQYF.

V gene TRBV12-3 or TRBV12-4 combines with J gene TRBJ2-7, with D unresolved. The CDR3 is 13 residues long. V dropped 0 bases and J dropped 3 bases, with 6 bases sitting between them. This CDR3 is CASSLASYYEQYF. The DNA of the CDR3 is TGTGCCAGCAGTTTAGCCAGCTACTACGAGCAGTACTTC.

This clonotype was recorded only once. The chain joins TRBV27 to TRBJ1-5, with TRBD1 matching over 7 bases. Losses at the gene ends were 8 bases for V and 3 bases for J; bases not matched to a gene: 13. Germline V gene sequence: CDR1 MNHEY, CDR2 SMNVEV (reference sequence). The CDR3 has 16 amino acids. The CDR3 DNA is TGTGCCAGCCCACCGGGACAGAGAAGTCCCAATCAGCCCCAGCATTTT. It codes for CASPPGQRSPNQPQHF.

The chain has TRBV4-2 and TRBJ2-1, with TRBD2 identical over 11 bases. The CDR3 loop spans 18 amino acids. V trimming: 0 bases; J trimming: 10 bases; junction bases outside the gene matches: 14. Germline loops: CDR1 LGHNA, CDR2 YNFKEQ. CDR3 sequence: CASSQDGTSGPSLLEQFF. In nucleotides, the CDR3 is TGTGCCAGCAGCCAAGACGGGACTAGCGGCCCCTCTCTATTGGAGCAGTTCTTC.

The gene calls are TRBV20-1 and TRBJ2-5, with D tentatively TRBD1 or TRBD2 (6 bases each). The germline gives CDR1 DFQATT, CDR2 SNEGSKA (reference sequence). The CDR3 is made up of 13 amino acids. V was cut by 2 bases and J by 5 bases, with 12 bases left in between. Written as DNA, the CDR3 is TGCAGTGCTAGATTAGGGGGGCTGGAGACCCAGTACTTC. The encoded protein is CSARLGGLETQYF.

In this sample, this clonotype turned up a few times. The chain recombines TRBV12-3 or TRBV12-4 with TRBJ2-4; TRBD2 might be the D (5 bases). The CDR3 runs 16 residues. Trimming pared 2 bases from V and 2 bases from J, leaving 13 bases between. The CDR3 sequence is CASSLSLGKSKNIQYF. CDR3 DNA sequence: TGTGCCAGCAGTTTATCACTAGGAAAATCCAAAAACATTCAGTACTTC.

This clonotype has only a few counts. This chain links TRBV27 with TRBJ2-3; D call uncertain. The germline V gene has CDR1 MNHEY and CDR2 SMNVEV (reference sequence). Trimming took off 6 bases at V and 7 bases at J, with 5 bases between the two ends. The CDR3 totals 10 residues. The DNA of the CDR3 is TGTGCCAGCAGCCCCTATACGCAGTATTTT. It specifies CASSPYTQYF.

This chain links TRBV5-1 with TRBJ2-3; the D gene is possibly TRBD1 (6 bases). Germline values: CDR1 SGHRS, CDR2 YFSETQ. V lost 2 bases, J lost 1 base, and 11 bases lay in between. CDR3 length: 15 amino acids. This chain's CDR3 is CASSFSRGRTDTQYF. The CDR3, as DNA: TGCGCCAGCAGCTTTAGCAGGGGTCGCACAGATACGCAGTATTTT. The variable domain in full, with the rest retrieved from reference TRBV5-1 and TRBJ2-3, is KAGVTQTPRYLIKTRGQQVTLSCSPISGHRSVSWYQQTPGQGLQFLFEYFSETQRNKGNFPGRFSGRQFSNSRSEMNVSTLELGDSALYLCASSFSRGRTDTQYFGPGTRLTVL.

The chain joins TRBV29-1 to TRBJ2-3, with no clear D. The germline V gene has CDR1 SQVTM and CDR2 ANQGSEA. This CDR3 region has 10 residues. Trimming cost V 3 bases and J 8 bases, with 6 bases left between them. CDR3 amino acids: CSVDLGTQYF. The CDR3 region has the DNA TGCAGCGTTGATTTGGGTACGCAGTATTTT.

The chain is built from TRBV6-2 or TRBV6-3 and TRBJ1-4; D gene uncertain. Germline V gene sequence: CDR1 MNHEY, CDR2 SVGEGT. The CDR3 covers 14 residues. V dropped 5 bases and J dropped 7 bases, with 14 bases sitting between them. CDR3 bases: TGTGCCAGCAGTCTGGCGACGGAAATTGAAAAACTGTTTTTT. As protein: CASSLATEIEKLFF.

The V gene is TRBV5-5, the J gene TRBJ1-4; D is undetermined. There are 15 residues in the CDR3. Trimming removed 4 bases at V and 2 bases at J, with 12 bases between. The germline CDR1 and CDR2 sequences are SGHKS and YYEKEE (reference sequence). CDR3 residues: CASSRQLATNEKLFF. CDR3 DNA: TGTGCCAGCAGCCGGCAACTTGCGACTAATGAAAAACTGTTTTTT.

The rearrangement links TRBV7-9 to TRBJ2-1, with 8 bases that match TRBD2. The ends lost 4 bases at V and 5 bases at J; junction bases unmatched: 10. This CDR3 is built from 16 residues. Germline assignment: CDR1 SEHNR and CDR2 FQNEAQ (reference sequence). In DNA form, the CDR3 reads TGTGCCAGCAGCTATCACAGCGGGGGAGTTCACAATGAGCAGTTCTTC. Residues: CASSYHSGGVHNEQFF.

This clonotype was observed a few times. The chain is built from TRBV28 and TRBJ2-5; 7 bases are shared with TRBD1. Losses at the gene ends were 2 bases for V and 3 bases for J; bases not matched to a gene: 6. Germline V gene sequence: CDR1 MDHEN, CDR2 SYDVKM. CDR3 length equals 15 residues. The CDR3 coding sequence is TGTGCCAGCAGTTTAACGGATACAGGGGAAGAGACCCAGTACTTC. The encoded protein is CASSLTDTGEETQYF.

The V call is TRBV12-3 or TRBV12-4, the J call TRBJ1-2; no definite D call. Trimming stripped 7 bases from V and 2 bases from J, with 17 bases between. CDR3 length: 15 amino acids. The CDR3 loop reads CASTLFVGWNYGYTF. CDR3 sequence (DNA): TGTGCCAGCACCCTCTTTGTGGGGTGGAACTATGGCTACACCTTC.

The chain is built from TRBV15 and TRBJ2-3, with D unclear. Germline values: CDR1 LNHNV, CDR2 YYDKDF (reference sequence). The ends were cut back, 5 bases at V and 3 bases at J, with 18 bases in the middle. This CDR3 region has 16 residues. CDR3 loop: CATSPEMGRGTDTQYF. The DNA of the CDR3 is TGTGCCACCAGCCCAGAGATGGGTCGAGGAACAGATACGCAGTATTTT.

This chain joins TRBV15 and TRBJ2-1; maybe TRBD1 (5 bases). V lost 0 bases and J 2 bases, leaving 8 bases between the germline ends. The CDR3 runs 15 residues. Germline values: CDR1 LNHNV, CDR2 YYDKDF (reference sequence). The CDR3 sequence: CATSRDDRTYNEQFF. CDR3 nucleotide sequence: TGTGCCACCAGCAGAGATGACAGAACCTACAATGAGCAGTTCTTC.

This chain links TRBV7-2 with TRBJ2-5, with D perhaps matching TRBD2 (5 bases). In germline, CDR1 is SGHTA, CDR2 FQGNSA. V was cut by 0 bases and J by 2 bases, with 10 bases left in between. The CDR3 totals 15 residues. CDR3 coding DNA: TGTGCCAGCAGCTTAGCAAGTCGCGGGCAAGAGACCCAGTACTTC. Encoded protein: CASSLASRGQETQYF.

This chain links TRBV7-2 with TRBJ1-5; D is uncertain. Germline V gene sequence: CDR1 SGHTA, CDR2 FQGNSA. This CDR3 is built from 13 residues. Trimming pared 3 bases from V and 9 bases from J, leaving 12 bases between. CDR3 residues: CASSLGAGTPQHF. The DNA for the CDR3 is TGTGCCAGCAGCTTGGGAGCGGGAACGCCCCAGCATTTT.

The chain is built from TRBV7-9 and TRBJ1-2; D gene unclear. The CDR3 extends over 14 amino acids. Germline assignment: CDR1 SEHNR and CDR2 FQNEAQ (reference sequence). The ends were cut back, 1 base at V and 3 bases at J, with 9 bases in the middle. CDR3 amino acids: CASSLGAAHYGYTF. CDR3 in DNA: TGTGCCAGCAGCTTAGGTGCGGCACACTATGGCTACACCTTC.

This clonotype has only a few counts. The CDR3 nucleotides read TGCGCCAGCAGCTTGGATCCCGGGAGTGGTGGCTACACCTTC. Translating gives CASSLDPGSGGYTF. V and J are TRBV5-1 and TRBJ1-2; D not certain. Between the trimmed V and J ends, which lost 0 bases and 7 bases, there was a span of 13 bases. Germline V CDR1 and CDR2: SGHRS, YFSETQ. This CDR3 has 14 amino acids.